This passage covers 5 T cell receptor beta chains from one sample sequenced in a study of Graves' ophthalmopathy and Graves' hyperthyroidism (dated by TCRdb to the late 2010s). TCRdb records Illumina HiSeq 2000 as the sequencer. For repertoire sequencing, the TCR beta CDR3 regions were amplified from RNA transcripts. The first round of RT-PCR was done with HTBI primers and the Qiagen OneStep RT-PCR kit, and was followed by a second round of multiplex PCR, then size selection and purification. The public sequencing data were trimmed at Q25 with fastp and processed into clonotypes with MiXCR by TCRdb, which kept only in-frame beta chains. All rows with the same CDR3 protein become a single entry with the most common DNA and genes. This sample lists 500,000 to 800,000 distinct CDR3 sequences; over 40% were detected once. 3% to 3.5% of the sample goes to the ten largest clones. Sequencing input: peripheral blood. The source of these receptors is an adult man with Graves' ophthalmopathy.

The gene calls are TRBV19 and TRBJ2-2; no firm D call. The CDR3 runs 15 residues. CDR1 is LNHDA and CDR2 is SQIVND in the germline V gene (reference sequence). Trimming took off 4 bases at V and 0 bases at J, with 9 bases between the two ends. The CDR3 coding sequence is TGTGCCAGTAGTACGGGTAACGCGAACACCGGGGAGCTGTTTTTT. The encoded protein is CASSTGNANTGELFF.

This chain links TRBV19 with TRBJ2-7, with 8 bases aligning to TRBD2. Losses at the gene ends were 3 bases for V and 2 bases for J; bases not matched to a gene: 15. The CDR3 runs 18 residues. Germline CDR1 LNHDA, CDR2 SQIVND (reference sequence). CDR3 bases: TGTGCCAGTAGTATTTCGGGGAGTCCGGGGACTAGACCCTACGAGCAGTACTTC. Protein product: CASSISGSPGTRPYEQYF.

This chain links TRBV19 with TRBJ2-2, with 12 bases lining up with TRBD2. V shed 6 bases, J shed 6 bases, and the junction held 2 bases outside the gene matches. The germline CDR1 and CDR2 sequences are LNHDA and SQIVND (reference sequence). This CDR3 is built from 14 residues. CDR3 nucleotide sequence: TGTGCCAGTAGACTAGCGGGGGGTCCCGGGGAGCTGTTTTTT. Translated: CASRLAGGPGELFF.

The gene calls are TRBV24-1 and TRBJ2-7, with D perhaps matching TRBD2 (6 bases). The CDR3 spans 13 residues. Trimming pared 8 bases from V and 2 bases from J, leaving 12 bases between. Germline assignment: CDR1 KGHDR and CDR2 SFDVKD. CDR3 sequence: CATTDAGPYEQYF. The CDR3 DNA reads TGTGCCACCACCGACGCGGGACCCTACGAGCAGTACTTC.

This chain connects TRBV7-2 to TRBJ2-1, with 11 bases matching TRBD2. Germline lookup yields CDR1 SGHTA and CDR2 FQGNSA. This CDR3 spans 15 amino acids. J gave up 9 bases and V 6 bases, and 10 bases lay outside the gene matches. The DNA for the CDR3 is TGTGCCAGCAGTTGGTACGGGACTAGCGGAGGTGAGCAGTTCTTC. This sequence encodes CASSWYGTSGGEQFF. Complete variable domain (other parts from reference TRBV7-2 and TRBJ2-1): GAGVSQSPSNKVTEKGKDVELRCDPISGHTALYWYRQSLGQGLEFLIYFQGNSAPDKSGLPSDRFSAERTGGSVSTLTIQRTQQEDSAVYLCASSWYGTSGGEQFFGPGTRLTVL.